This is a list of T cell receptor beta chains from one sample in a study of identical twins. One entry per CDR3 protein results from TCRdb running MiXCR on the 5' RACE reads. Found here are hundreds of thousands of distinct CDR3 sequences, 6.5% to 9% of them singletons; the top ten hold 5.4%. These same records also appear under a second study, on yellow fever vaccine responses in identical twins.

Sequenced material: CD8+ T cells sorted from blood. All receptors come from a woman aged 18-29 years in good health. CDR3s include the opening cysteine and the closing phenylalanine or tryptophan. Fields, in order: D gene, J gene, clone size, V gene, CDR3 protein, CDR3 DNA. D genes are given only for firm matches. The size entry is marked missing in some rows and otherwise reads once, few, many or a size class.

D gene: -
J gene: TRBJ1-2
clone size: many
V gene: TRBV4-1
CDR3 protein: CASSLGPNYGYTF
CDR3 DNA: TGCGCCAGCAGCCTCGGGCCTAACTATGGCTACACCTTC

D gene: TRBD1
J gene: TRBJ1-5
clone size: few
V gene: TRBV19
CDR3 protein: CASSTGTGTWPQHF
CDR3 DNA: TGTGCCAGTAGTACCGGGACAGGGACGTGGCCCCAGCATTTT

D gene: TRBD1
J gene: TRBJ1-1
clone size: -
V gene: TRBV7-6
CDR3 protein: CASSARDSQNTEAFF
CDR3 DNA: TGTGCCAGCAGCGCCAGGGACAGTCAGAACACTGAAGCTTTCTTT

D gene: TRBD2
J gene: TRBJ2-1
clone size: few
V gene: TRBV7-6
CDR3 protein: CASSPRIAGDNEQFF
CDR3 DNA: TGTGCCAGCAGCCCCCGGATAGCGGGAGACAATGAGCAGTTCTTC

D gene: -
J gene: TRBJ2-1
clone size: many
V gene: TRBV12-3/TRBV12-4
CDR3 protein: CASSFVGDEQFF
CDR3 DNA: TGTGCCAGCAGTTTTGTGGGAGATGAGCAGTTCTTC

D gene: -
J gene: TRBJ1-4
clone size: -
V gene: TRBV2
CDR3 protein: CASSEDGVLATNEKLFF
CDR3 DNA: TGTGCCAGCAGTGAAGATGGGGTATTAGCAACTAATGAAAAACTGTTTTTT

D gene: TRBD1
J gene: TRBJ1-4
clone size: -
V gene: TRBV5-5
CDR3 protein: CASSPDRGLEKLFF
CDR3 DNA: TGTGCCAGCAGCCCCGACAGGGGGCTGGAAAAACTGTTTTTT

D gene: TRBD1
J gene: TRBJ2-1
clone size: -
V gene: TRBV27
CDR3 protein: CATNSGTGGNEQFF
CDR3 DNA: TGTGCCACCAACTCCGGGACAGGGGGTAATGAGCAGTTCTTC

D gene: TRBD1
J gene: TRBJ2-1
clone size: many
V gene: TRBV11-2
CDR3 protein: CASSLHRGSISYNEQFF
CDR3 DNA: TGTGCCAGCAGCTTACACAGGGGGTCTATCTCCTACAATGAGCAGTTCTTC

D gene: TRBD1
J gene: TRBJ2-2
clone size: many
V gene: TRBV4-1
CDR3 protein: CASSRDRIANTGELFF
CDR3 DNA: TGCGCCAGCAGTCGGGACAGAATCGCGAACACCGGGGAGCTGTTTTTT

D gene: -
J gene: TRBJ1-2
clone size: few
V gene: TRBV13
CDR3 protein: CASSFHRSTNYGYTF
CDR3 DNA: TGTGCCAGCAGCTTTCACAGGAGTACTAACTATGGCTACACCTTC

D gene: -
J gene: TRBJ1-1
clone size: -
V gene: TRBV4-1
CDR3 protein: CASSRGQAITEAFF
CDR3 DNA: TGCGCCAGCAGCCGAGGTCAGGCCATCACTGAAGCTTTCTTT

D gene: TRBD2
J gene: TRBJ2-1
clone size: -
V gene: TRBV20-1
CDR3 protein: CSATVGAGRGDEQFF
CDR3 DNA: TGCAGTGCTACCGTCGGAGCGGGGCGAGGAGATGAGCAGTTCTTC

D gene: -
J gene: TRBJ1-2
clone size: -
V gene: TRBV6-5
CDR3 protein: CASSYGSGASYGYTF
CDR3 DNA: TGTGCCAGCAGTTACGGTTCAGGAGCCTCCTATGGCTACACCTTC

D gene: TRBD2
J gene: TRBJ2-1
clone size: many
V gene: TRBV12-3/TRBV12-4
CDR3 protein: CASSSGLAGEYNEQFF
CDR3 DNA: TGTGCCAGCAGTTCGGGACTAGCGGGAGAGTACAATGAGCAGTTCTTC

D gene: -
J gene: TRBJ2-1
clone size: -
V gene: TRBV12-3/TRBV12-4
CDR3 protein: CASSLAGDYQTNEQFF
CDR3 DNA: TGTGCCAGCAGCCTAGCAGGGGACTACCAAACTAATGAGCAGTTCTTC

D gene: TRBD1
J gene: TRBJ1-1
clone size: few
V gene: TRBV20-1
CDR3 protein: CSAQMQGAEAFF
CDR3 DNA: TGCAGTGCTCAGATGCAGGGGGCTGAAGCTTTCTTT

D gene: TRBD2
J gene: TRBJ2-1
clone size: many
V gene: TRBV9
CDR3 protein: CASSVESGRILDEQFF
CDR3 DNA: TGTGCCAGCAGCGTAGAGAGCGGGAGGATCCTTGATGAGCAGTTCTTC

D gene: TRBD2
J gene: TRBJ2-1
clone size: -
V gene: TRBV3-1
CDR3 protein: CASSDLAGWGDEQFF
CDR3 DNA: TGTGCCAGCTCAGATCTAGCGGGATGGGGGGATGAGCAGTTCTTC

D gene: -
J gene: TRBJ1-4
clone size: few
V gene: TRBV2
CDR3 protein: CASSPGPGAPVALSGEKLFF
CDR3 DNA: TGTGCCAGCAGTCCGGGGCCCGGGGCGCCAGTAGCGCTAAGTGGTGAAAAACTGTTTTTT

D gene: -
J gene: TRBJ1-1
clone size: many
V gene: TRBV9
CDR3 protein: CASSPRLSGGTEAFF
CDR3 DNA: TGTGCCAGCAGCCCGCGCCTTTCTGGGGGCACTGAAGCTTTCTTT

D gene: TRBD1
J gene: TRBJ2-5
clone size: -
V gene: TRBV7-3
CDR3 protein: CASSLNPGQQETQYF
CDR3 DNA: TGTGCCAGCAGCTTAAACCCGGGACAGCAAGAGACCCAGTACTTC

D gene: TRBD2
J gene: TRBJ2-3
clone size: few
V gene: TRBV4-2
CDR3 protein: CASSPPSSGRWASTDTQYF
CDR3 DNA: TGTGCCAGCAGCCCACCCTCTAGCGGGAGGTGGGCTAGCACAGATACGCAGTATTTT

D gene: TRBD1
J gene: TRBJ1-4
clone size: -
V gene: TRBV2
CDR3 protein: CASTDRRGMGEKLFF
CDR3 DNA: TGTGCCAGCACGGACAGGAGGGGAATGGGTGAAAAACTGTTTTTT

D gene: TRBD2
J gene: TRBJ2-3
clone size: many
V gene: TRBV29-1
CDR3 protein: CSAVISGSKGPDTQYF
CDR3 DNA: TGCAGCGCCGTGATTAGCGGGAGTAAGGGTCCAGATACGCAGTATTTT

D gene: -
J gene: TRBJ1-1
clone size: -
V gene: TRBV9
CDR3 protein: CASSVRGERTEAFF
CDR3 DNA: TGTGCCAGCAGCGTAAGGGGGGAAAGGACTGAAGCTTTCTTT

D gene: TRBD1
J gene: TRBJ1-1
clone size: many
V gene: TRBV28
CDR3 protein: CASSYRGNTEAFF
CDR3 DNA: TGTGCCAGCAGTTACAGGGGGAACACTGAAGCTTTCTTT

D gene: TRBD2
J gene: TRBJ2-7
clone size: few
V gene: TRBV2
CDR3 protein: CASREFAGVPYEQYF
CDR3 DNA: TGTGCCAGCAGGGAGTTCGCGGGAGTACCCTACGAGCAGTACTTC

D gene: -
J gene: TRBJ1-2
clone size: many
V gene: TRBV29-1
CDR3 protein: CSVERVANYGYTF
CDR3 DNA: TGCAGCGTAGAAAGGGTAGCTAACTATGGCTACACCTTC

D gene: -
J gene: TRBJ2-7
clone size: few
V gene: TRBV7-8
CDR3 protein: CASSLARAKREQYF
CDR3 DNA: TGTGCCAGCAGCTTAGCCAGGGCGAAGAGGGAGCAGTACTTC

D gene: -
J gene: TRBJ1-1
clone size: many
V gene: TRBV27
CDR3 protein: CASSLTGSNTEAFF
CDR3 DNA: TGTGCCAGCTCTCTGACGGGTTCGAACACTGAAGCTTTCTTT